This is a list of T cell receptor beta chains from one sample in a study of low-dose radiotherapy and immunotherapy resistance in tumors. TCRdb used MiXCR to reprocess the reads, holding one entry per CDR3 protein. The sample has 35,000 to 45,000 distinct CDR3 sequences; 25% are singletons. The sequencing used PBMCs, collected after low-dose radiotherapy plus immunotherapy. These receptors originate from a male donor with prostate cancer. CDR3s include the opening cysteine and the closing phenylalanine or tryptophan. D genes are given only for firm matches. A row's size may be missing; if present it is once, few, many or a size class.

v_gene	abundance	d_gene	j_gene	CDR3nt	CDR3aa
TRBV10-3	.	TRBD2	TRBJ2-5	TGTGCCATCAGTGAGGGGACTAGCGGGGGAGAGACCCAGTACTTC	CAISEGTSGGETQYF
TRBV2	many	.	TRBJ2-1	TGTGCCAGCACCCTAGGATCGGCTGAGCAGTTCTTC	CASTLGSAEQFF
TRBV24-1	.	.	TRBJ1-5	TGTGCCACCAGTGATTTATACGAGGGGCAGGACAATCAGCCCCAGCATTTT	CATSDLYEGQDNQPQHF
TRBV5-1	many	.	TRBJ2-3	TGCGCCAGCAGCCCACGGGATTCGGGAGATACGCAGTATTTT	CASSPRDSGDTQYF
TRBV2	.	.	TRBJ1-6	TGTGCCAGCAGTGAAGTCGCGGTGGTGGGGTCACCCCTCCACTTT	CASSEVAVVGSPLHF
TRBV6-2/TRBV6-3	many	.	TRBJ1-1	TGTGCCAGCAGTTACCGAGGGGGAGCAGCTTTCTTT	CASSYRGGAAFF
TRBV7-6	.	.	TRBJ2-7	TGTGCCAGCAGCCGCGCCGGGGCAGAATCCTACGAGCAGTACTTC	CASSRAGAESYEQYF
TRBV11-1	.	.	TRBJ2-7	TGTGCCAGCAGCTTTGACAGGAGCTCCTACGAGCAGTACTTC	CASSFDRSSYEQYF
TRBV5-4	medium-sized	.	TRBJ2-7	TGTGCCAGCAGTACAGGGTTCGGCGTCTACGAGCAGTACTTC	CASSTGFGVYEQYF
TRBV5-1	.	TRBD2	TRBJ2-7	TGCGCCAGCAGCTCCCCCCTAGCGGGAGAAGAGCAGTACTTC	CASSSPLAGEEQYF
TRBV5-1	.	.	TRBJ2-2	.	CASSPGTLSGELFFFF
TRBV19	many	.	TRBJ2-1	TGTGCCAGTAGAGTAGGAGAGGGGGGTAGCTCCTACAATGAGCAGTTCTTC	CASRVGEGGSSYNEQFF
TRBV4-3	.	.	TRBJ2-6	TGCGCCAGCAGCCAAGTGTTTCCCCGCGACAAATTATCGTCTGGGGCCAACGTCCTGACTTTC	CASSQVFPRDKLSSGANVLTF
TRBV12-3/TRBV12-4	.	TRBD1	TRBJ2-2	TGTGCCAGCAGTCAAACCACCGGGACAGGGGACCGGGAGCTGTTTTTT	CASSQTTGTGDRELFF
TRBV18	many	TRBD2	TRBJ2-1	TGTGCCAGCTCACCCGACGCGCGGGAGTCCTACAATGAGCAGTTCTTC	CASSPDARESYNEQFF
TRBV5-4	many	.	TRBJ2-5	TGTGCCAGCAGCTTTTTCGGGGTCAAAGAGACCCAGTACTTC	CASSFFGVKETQYF
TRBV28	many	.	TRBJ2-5	TGTGCCAGCAACCCCCCGGAGAGTCAAGAGACCCAGTACTTC	CASNPPESQETQYF
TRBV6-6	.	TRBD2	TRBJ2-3	TGTGCCAGCAGTACCCGGGGACTAGAACATACGCAGTATTTT	CASSTRGLEHTQYF
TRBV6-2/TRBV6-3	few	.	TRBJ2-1	TGTGCCAGCAGTTGGCCCCCGGTGTTGGAGGGTGAGCAGTTCTTC	CASSWPPVLEGEQFF
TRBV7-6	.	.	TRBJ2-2	TGTGCCAGCAGCTCCTTGGACTTAACCCGGACCGGGGAGCTGTTTTTT	CASSSLDLTRTGELFF
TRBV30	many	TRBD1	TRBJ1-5	TGTGCCTGGAAGTCCGGGGGACAGGGGAATCAGCCCCAGCATTTT	CAWKSGGQGNQPQHF
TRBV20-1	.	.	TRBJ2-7	TGCAGTGCCCCGGACTTTACCTACGAGCAGTACTTC	CSAPDFTYEQYF
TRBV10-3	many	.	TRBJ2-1	TGTGCCATCAGTGAGTCTGAAGGGGGGCGGAGCAATGAGCAGTTCTTC	CAISESEGGRSNEQFF
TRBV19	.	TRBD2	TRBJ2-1	TGTGCCAGTAGTATCTCGGGGACTAGCAGCTACAATGAGCAGTTCTTC	CASSISGTSSYNEQFF
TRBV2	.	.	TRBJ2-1	TGTGCCAGCAGAGATGGGGGGAACAATGAGCAGTTCTTC	CASRDGGNNEQFF
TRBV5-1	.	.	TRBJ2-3	.	CASSAGADTQYFF
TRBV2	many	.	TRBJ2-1	TGTGCCACCTCACCGGGCCGCGGGTTCAATGAGCAGTTCTTC	CATSPGRGFNEQFF
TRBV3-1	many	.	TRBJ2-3	TGTGCCAGCAGCCAAGGGGTCGGCAGGGAAACAGATACGCAGTATTTT	CASSQGVGRETDTQYF
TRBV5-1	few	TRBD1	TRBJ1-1	TGCGCCAGCAGCTCGTCAGGGGGACAGGGTACTGAAGCTTTCTTT	CASSSSGGQGTEAFF